The 29 T cell receptor beta chains in this list originate from one sample, sequenced in a study of T cells expressing NK-cell markers. TCRdb reprocessed the 5' RACE reads, keeping one entry per CDR3 protein, no DNA. The repertoire shows about 400,000 distinct CDR3 sequences; the top ten hold around 10%. The source material was blood T cells: a sorted CD56 or NKG2C T cell subset, CD4+ or CD8+ T cells, or bulk PBMC T cells (not recorded which). All receptors derive from a woman in her fifties or sixties in good health.

The gene calls are TRBV9 and TRBJ2-1; TCRdb indicates TRBD2, and absent DNA this call remains unverified. In germline, CDR1 is SGDLS, CDR2 YYNGEE. CDR3 size: 15 residues. CDR3 loop: CASSELAETYNEQFF.

The rearrangement joins TRBV27 to TRBJ2-1; TCRdb returns TRBD1, unconfirmable since there is no DNA. Per the germline V gene, CDR1 is MNHEY and CDR2 is SMNVEV (reference sequence). The CDR3 is 14 residues long. This chain's CDR3 is CASSRGQATNEQFF.

The rearrangement uses TRBV7-8 and TRBJ1-1. Germline CDR1 SGHVS, CDR2 FQNEAQ. The CDR3 is 15 residues long. CDR3 in amino acids: CASSLTAGLNTEAFF.

The genes are TRBV7-2 and TRBJ2-5; no DNA is available, so the TRBD2 call from TCRdb remains unchecked. The germline V gene has CDR1 SGHTA and CDR2 FQGNSA. The CDR3 has 13 amino acids. The CDR3 is CASTQAAAETQYF. Full variable domain (remainder filled in from reference TRBV7-2 and TRBJ2-5): GAGVSQSPSNKVTEKGKDVELRCDPISGHTALYWYRQSLGQGLEFLIYFQGNSAPDKSGLPSDRFSAERTGGSVSTLTIQRTQQEDSAVYLCASTQAAAETQYFGPGTRLLVL.

V and J are TRBV5-1 and TRBJ2-3; TCRdb reports TRBD1, a call that lacks DNA to check it against. Germline-derived CDR1 and CDR2 are SGHRS and YFSETQ. This CDR3 is built from 15 residues. The CDR3 protein is CASSLNRGLIDTQYF.

The J gene is TRBJ1-1, the V gene TRBV5-1. CDR3 length: 15 amino acids. Germline V gives CDR1 SGHRS, CDR2 YFSETQ. CDR3 sequence reads: CASSVGGTQNTEAFF.

The J gene is TRBJ2-1, the V gene TRBV18; TCRdb's assignment of TRBD2 cannot be checked, as there is no DNA. The CDR3 covers 15 residues. The germline V gene has CDR1 KGHSH and CDR2 LQKENI. CDR3 sequence: CASSPALAGVDEQFF.

This chain connects TRBV7-2 to TRBJ2-4; the D call from TCRdb, TRBD1, cannot be confirmed without DNA. The germline V gene encodes CDR1 SGHTA and CDR2 FQGNSA. The CDR3 runs to 16 residues. The CDR3 protein is CASRRGQGRGGDIQYF.

The V call is TRBV9, the J call TRBJ2-1. CDR1 is SGDLS, CDR2 YYNGEE, per germline. CDR3 size: 15 residues. This CDR3 is CASSHASSSYNEQFF.

This sequence joins TRBV4-1 and TRBJ2-6; the D gene TCRdb calls, TRBD2, cannot be checked with no DNA. Germline CDR1 MGHRA, CDR2 YSYEKL. This CDR3 contains 18 residues. CDR3 protein: CASSHLGSGSGGANVLTF.

J is TRBJ2-3 and V is TRBV29-1; TCRdb reports TRBD1, a call that lacks DNA to check it against. There are 13 residues in the CDR3. CDR1 is SQVTM, CDR2 ANQGSEA, per germline. The chain's CDR3 is CSVVGGGLDTQYF.

CDR3 amino acids: CASSDPRVPTDTQYF. The genes are TRBV2 and TRBJ2-3; TCRdb names TRBD1, which stays unverified in the absence of DNA. Germline CDR1 is SNHLY and CDR2 is FYNNEI. There are 15 residues in the CDR3.

The chain employs TRBV5-1 and TRBJ2-5; TCRdb picks TRBD2, but there is no DNA to check that call. Germline V gene lookup returns CDR1 SGHRS and CDR2 YFSETQ. This CDR3 spans 14 amino acids. CDR3 loop: CASTPSGVEETQYF.

The chain couples TRBV5-4 to TRBJ2-1; TCRdb lists TRBD1, though no DNA is available to test this call. Germline V gene sequence: CDR1 SGHNT, CDR2 YYREEE (reference sequence). CDR3 size: 12 residues. CDR3 sequence: CASSYRGDEQFF.

This chain connects TRBV5-1 to TRBJ2-2; TCRdb indicates TRBD1, and absent DNA this call remains unverified. Germline V gene sequence: CDR1 SGHRS, CDR2 YFSETQ. The CDR3 totals 18 residues. The CDR3 sequence: CASSLEGSRGLLAGELFF.

The V and J genes are TRBV6-5 and TRBJ2-1; without DNA, the TCRdb call of TRBD2 cannot be checked. From germline, CDR1 is MNHEY and CDR2 SVGAGI. This CDR3 contains 16 residues. The CDR3 loop reads CASSYSIAGSYNEQFF.

V and J are TRBV5-1 and TRBJ2-1. There are 13 residues in the CDR3. Germline V gene lookup returns CDR1 SGHRS and CDR2 YFSETQ. The CDR3 loop is CASSLVTIGEQFF.

The chain links TRBV19 to TRBJ2-5; as DNA is missing, the TRBD2 call by TCRdb cannot be tested. Germline V CDR1 and CDR2: LNHDA, SQIVND (reference sequence). This CDR3 region has 16 residues. CDR3: CASTPGLAGPEETQYF. The whole variable domain, filled in from reference TRBV19 and TRBJ2-5, reads DGGITQSPKYLFRKEGQNVTLSCEQNLNHDAMYWYRQDPGQGLRLIYYSQIVNDFQKGDIAEGYSVSREKKESFPLTVTSAQKNPTAFYLCASTPGLAGPEETQYFGPGTRLLVL.

This chain connects TRBV7-7 to TRBJ2-1; absent DNA, TCRdb's TRBD2 call cannot be checked. This CDR3 is 14 amino acids long. Germline CDR1 is SSHAT and CDR2 is FNYEAQ (reference sequence). CDR3 residues: CASSFDGSRNEQFF. Based on the CDR3 plus reference TRBV7-7 and TRBJ2-1, the full variable domain is GAGVSQSPRYKVTKRGQDVTLRCDPISSHATLYWYQQALGQGPEFLTYFNYEAQPDKSGLPSDRFSAERPEGSISTLTIQRTEQRDSAMYRCASSFDGSRNEQFFGPGTRLTVL.

This chain uses TRBV29-1 with TRBJ2-3; TCRdb picks TRBD2, but there is no DNA to check that call. CDR1 SQVTM and CDR2 ANQGSEA come from the germline V gene. The CDR3 length is 12 residues. CDR3 amino acids: CSVAAGADTQYF.

The rearrangement links TRBV9 to TRBJ2-5. This CDR3 has 13 residues. Germline V gene lookup returns CDR1 SGDLS and CDR2 YYNGEE. The CDR3 region is CASSVGSGETQYF.

The chain uses TRBV12-3 or TRBV12-4 and TRBJ2-3; TCRdb's assignment of TRBD2 cannot be checked, as there is no DNA. This CDR3 comprises 19 residues. The CDR3: CASRYNLGTSGRRTDTQYF.

The rearrangement links TRBV6-1 to TRBJ1-2; no DNA is available, so the TRBD1 call from TCRdb remains unchecked. The CDR3 runs to 15 residues. Germline lookup yields CDR1 MNHNS and CDR2 SASEGT. The CDR3 reads CASSDGTGFTYGYTF.

V is TRBV5-5 and J is TRBJ2-1; TCRdb indicates TRBD2, and absent DNA this call remains unverified. CDR3 length: 15 amino acids. Germline V gene lookup returns CDR1 SGHKS and CDR2 YYEKEE (reference sequence). The CDR3 is CASSFDRAVVDEQFF.

The genes are TRBV2 and TRBJ2-3; the D call from TCRdb, TRBD2, cannot be confirmed without DNA. CDR3 length: 15 amino acids. Germline CDR1 reads SNHLY; CDR2 reads FYNNEI. The CDR3 protein is CASSERQGGANTQYF.

The chain is built from TRBV5-6 and TRBJ2-3. The CDR3 is 15 amino acids. Looked up from germline, CDR1 is SGHDT and CDR2 is YYEEEE. The CDR3 region is CASSLAWGSEDTQYF.

V gene TRBV27 combines with J gene TRBJ2-2; the D call from TCRdb, TRBD1, cannot be confirmed without DNA. The CDR3 is made up of 16 amino acids. Germline V lookup: CDR1 MNHEY, CDR2 SMNVEV (reference sequence). CDR3 loop: CASSSLGQTNTGELFF.

This CDR3 is CASSPGRGVGEQYF. The V call is TRBV19, the J call TRBJ2-7; there is no DNA to check the TCRdb D call of TRBD1. The CDR3 contains 14 residues. The germline CDR1 and CDR2 sequences are LNHDA and SQIVND (reference sequence).

The CDR3 spells CASAGGTLAYNEQFF. The genes are TRBV12-3 or TRBV12-4 and TRBJ2-1; TCRdb returns TRBD1, unconfirmable since there is no DNA. The CDR3 runs to 15 residues.